A selection of T cell receptor beta chains follows, all from one sample in a study of blood T cell repertoires in COVID-19. The repertoire was sequenced with immunoSEQ multiplex PCR; TCRdb's copy has only in-frame clones and lacks some. The table shows 95,000 to 150,000 clones, with roughly 84% occurring only once. The sequencing sample was made of PBMCs or T cells enriched from blood (not recorded which). The receptors here all came from a woman aged 25 to 39 who had recovered from COVID-19. Both conserved end residues are part of each CDR3. A D gene is named only where the DNA matches it firmly. Clone size appears in some rows only: once, few, many, or a class for an expanded clone.

TRBV19	TRBJ1-1	.	.	TGTGCCACCGGAAAACAGGGTGAAGCTTTCTTT	CATGKQGEAFF
TRBV2	TRBJ2-7	.	.	TGTGCCAGCAGTGAAGTCGGGGGGCGACACCTGATGTACGAGCAGTACTTC	CASSEVGGRHLMYEQYF
TRBV12-3/TRBV12-4	TRBJ1-1	.	.	TGTGCCAGCACACCCGAGAGTAACACTGAAGCTTTCTTT	CASTPESNTEAFF
TRBV15	TRBJ2-1	.	.	TGTGCCACCGGAGCAGGGGTGTACAATGAGCAGTTCTTC	CATGAGVYNEQFF
TRBV24-1	TRBJ2-1	.	.	TGTGCCACCAGTGATCAAGTAGGGGGCTCCTACAATGAGCAGTTCTTC	CATSDQVGGSYNEQFF
TRBV27	TRBJ1-2	TRBD1	once	TGTGCCAGCAGTTTAGGGGCCAGGGGGCCTAGCTATGGCTACACCTTC	CASSLGARGPSYGYTF
TRBV6-1	TRBJ2-1	TRBD2	.	TGTGCCAGCAGGGAACGACTAGCGGGAGGTCCCTCCTACAATGAGCAGTTCTTC	CASRERLAGGPSYNEQFF
TRBV7-8	TRBJ2-1	.	.	TGTGCCAGCAGCTGGCGGGGAAGCCCATACAATGAGCAGTTCTTC	CASSWRGSPYNEQFF
TRBV19	TRBJ2-1	.	.	TGTGCCAGTAGTATAGGAGGGTCTTTCCGCAATGAGCAGTTCTTC	CASSIGGSFRNEQFF
TRBV4-3	TRBJ1-3	.	.	TGCGCCAGCAGCCAAGATCTTTCAGGCTCTGGAAACACCATATATTTT	CASSQDLSGSGNTIYF
TRBV7-8	TRBJ2-1	.	.	TGTGCCAGCAGCCCCCAGGGCAATGAGCAGTTCTTC	CASSPQGNEQFF
TRBV9	TRBJ2-4	TRBD2	.	TGTGCCAGCAGCGTAGGGGGGGACTACGGCAAAAACATTCAGTACTTC	CASSVGGDYGKNIQYF
TRBV7-8	TRBJ1-1	.	.	TGTGCCAGCAGCTTATACATGAACACTGAAGCTTTCTTT	CASSLYMNTEAFF
TRBV25-1	TRBJ2-3	TRBD1	.	TGTGCCAGCAGTGAATACAGGGACAGCTCGGGCACAGATACGCAGTATTTT	CASSEYRDSSGTDTQYF
TRBV10-3	TRBJ1-5	.	.	TGTGCCATCAGGGGCCAGGCTAGCAATCAGCCCCAGCATTTT	CAIRGQASNQPQHF
TRBV3-1/TRBV3-2	TRBJ1-1	.	.	TGTGCCAGCAGCCAAGGATTGCAGGGGACTGAAGCTTTCTTT	CASSQGLQGTEAFF
TRBV6-5	TRBJ1-2	.	.	TGTGCCAGTGCTGGAGGCGGCTATGGCTACACCTTC	CASAGGGYGYTF
TRBV3-1/TRBV3-2	TRBJ2-3	.	.	TGTGCCAGCAGCCATCCGGGCGGGACCAGGGATACGCAGTATTTT	CASSHPGGTRDTQYF
TRBV4-3	TRBJ1-3	.	.	TGCGCCAGCAGCCAAGATCAGTCAGGGACTGGAAACACCATATATTTT	CASSQDQSGTGNTIYF
TRBV5-1	TRBJ2-7	TRBD1	.	TGCGCCAGCAGCTTTCTGCACGTCACCCGGGACAGGTTCTCCTACGAGCAGTACTTC	CASSFLHVTRDRFSYEQYF
TRBV19	TRBJ2-3	.	.	TGTGCCAGTAGTATAGGCGGGGCGGTGACGGGTTTCACAGATACGCAGTATTTT	CASSIGGAVTGFTDTQYF
TRBV28	TRBJ1-2	.	once	TGTGCCAGCAGTTTACCCTACTATGGCTACACCTTC	CASSLPYYGYTF
TRBV19	TRBJ1-5	.	.	TGTGCCAGTAGTATAGATCGTCTACGGGGGACGCGCAATCAGCCCCAGCATTTT	CASSIDRLRGTRNQPQHF
TRBV7-2	TRBJ1-2	TRBD1	once	TGTGCCAGCAGCTTGGGGACAGGGACTAACTATGGCTACACCTTC	CASSLGTGTNYGYTF
TRBV5-4	TRBJ2-7	TRBD2	.	TGTGCCAGCAGCCGAAAACTAGCGGGAGGGCCTACCTACGAGCAGTACTTC	CASSRKLAGGPTYEQYF
TRBV3-1/TRBV3-2	TRBJ2-1	.	.	TGTGCCAGCAGCCAAGATTTAGCGCATAGCTCCTACAATGAGCAGTTCTTC	CASSQDLAHSSYNEQFF
TRBV19	TRBJ1-2	.	.	TGTGCCAGTAGTATAGCGGGGATCTATGGCTACACCTTC	CASSIAGIYGYTF
TRBV5-5	TRBJ1-1	TRBD1	.	TGTGCCAGCAGCTTGACCCCGGGACAGGGGAACACTGAAGCTTTCTTT	CASSLTPGQGNTEAFF